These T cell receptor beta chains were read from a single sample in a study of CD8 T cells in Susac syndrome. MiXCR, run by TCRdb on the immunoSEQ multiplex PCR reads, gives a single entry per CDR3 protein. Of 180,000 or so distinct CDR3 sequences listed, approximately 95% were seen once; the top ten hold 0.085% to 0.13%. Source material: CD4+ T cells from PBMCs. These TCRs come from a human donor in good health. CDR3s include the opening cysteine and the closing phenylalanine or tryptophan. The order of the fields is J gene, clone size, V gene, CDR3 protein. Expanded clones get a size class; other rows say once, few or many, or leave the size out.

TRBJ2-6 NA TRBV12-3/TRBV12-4 CASSPLGSSGANVLTF
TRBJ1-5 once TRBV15 CATSRVSLGNQPQHF
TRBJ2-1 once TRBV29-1 CSVVRTGSGYEQFF
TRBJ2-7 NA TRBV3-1 CASSHSGSEQYF
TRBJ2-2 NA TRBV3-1 CASSQAGLTNTGELFF
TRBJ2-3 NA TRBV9 CASSGGAFSTDTQYF
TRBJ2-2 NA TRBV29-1 CSVDRRNTGELFF
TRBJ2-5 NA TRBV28 CASRGGSVRKETQYF
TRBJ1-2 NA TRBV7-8 CASSLAGANGYTF
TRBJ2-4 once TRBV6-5 CASSRAGDNIQYF
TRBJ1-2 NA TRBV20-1 CSAADNYGYTF
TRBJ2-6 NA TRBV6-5 CASMGRFGANVLTF
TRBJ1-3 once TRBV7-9 CASILTGGGNTIYF
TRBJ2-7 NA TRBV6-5 CASSRITGEAYEQYF
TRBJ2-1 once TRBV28 CASSLRDRRHEQFF
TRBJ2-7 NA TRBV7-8 CASRAGTGTYEQYF
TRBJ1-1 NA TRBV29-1 CSVEANFPWTGKMNTEAFF
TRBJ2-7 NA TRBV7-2 CASSRTGVSYEQYF
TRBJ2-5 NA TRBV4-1 CASSQDRGFAETQYF
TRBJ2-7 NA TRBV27 CASSLSTAKSSYEQYF
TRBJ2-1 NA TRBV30 CAWRRLAGGYNEQFF
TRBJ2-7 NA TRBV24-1 CATSRDYEQYF
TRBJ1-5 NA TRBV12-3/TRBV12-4 CASRPGQVPNQPQHF
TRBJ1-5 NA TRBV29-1 CSVQDNIDQPQHF
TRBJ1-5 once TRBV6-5 CASSLTGNQPQHF
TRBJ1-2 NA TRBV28 CASSSFLGYTF
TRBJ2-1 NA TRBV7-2 CASSLARTGGYNEQFF
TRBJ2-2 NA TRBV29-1 CSVAGGLTGELFF
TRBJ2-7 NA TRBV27 CASSLDGLPPYEQYF
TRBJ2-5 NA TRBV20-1 CSARSMTGYQETQYF
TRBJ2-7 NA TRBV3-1 CASSKVSGGSYEQYF
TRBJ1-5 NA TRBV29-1 CSAGDLDQPQHF
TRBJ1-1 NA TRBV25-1 CASSELGTEAFF
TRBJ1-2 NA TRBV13 CASSETPRGAIGYTF
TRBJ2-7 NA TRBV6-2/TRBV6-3 CASRPSLMRERVTYEQYF
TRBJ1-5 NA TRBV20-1 CSARRAGNQPQHF
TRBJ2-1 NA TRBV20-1 CSAQIGGGDEQFF
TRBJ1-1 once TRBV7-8 CASSSDRMNTEAFF
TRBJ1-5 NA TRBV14 CASSQGSSGQPQHF
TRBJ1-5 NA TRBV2 CASSDGTGQGPQHF
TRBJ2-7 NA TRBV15 CATSRDRRGGSEQYF
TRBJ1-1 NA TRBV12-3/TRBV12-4 CASTGTGRNTEAFF
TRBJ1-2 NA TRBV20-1 CSAESGQTSDGYTF
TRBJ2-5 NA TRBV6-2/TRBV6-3 CASSYEAGGPLKTQYF
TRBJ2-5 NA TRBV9 CASSAELAGVKTQYF
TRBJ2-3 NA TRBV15 CATSPRQTFTDTQYF
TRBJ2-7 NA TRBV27 CASSLGSGSYEQYF
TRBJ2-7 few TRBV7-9 CASSEHYEQYF
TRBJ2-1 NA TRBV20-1 CSAPQRYNEQFF
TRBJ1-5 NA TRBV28 CASSLRENQPQHF
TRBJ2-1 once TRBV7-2 CASSLGWTGFNEQFF
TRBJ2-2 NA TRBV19 CATSGLVDTGELLF
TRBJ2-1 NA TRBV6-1 CASIRGQGMINEQFF